This T cell receptor beta chain was sequenced during a study of blood T cell repertoires in COVID-19. Whole-study context: COVID-19 samples collected from the United States, Italy and Spain covered acute and convalescent phases. T cells, B-cell-depleted T cells, or PBMCs supplied cDNA or gDNA.

Under the authors' procedure: Scientists estimated how many nucleated cells there were by amplifying reference gene primers. Assay used: immunoSEQ multiplex PCR; TCRdb lists only in-frame clones, some missing. The V and J calls and clone size were taken over from that table, and D and trimming were inferred from the DNA. The repertoire has hundreds of thousands of clones, around nine tenths of them found once; the top ten carry under 7%. V lost 1 base to trimming and J lost 9 bases, with 6 bases between them. The CDR3 is 12 residues long. CDR1 and CDR2 from the germline V gene are LNHDA and SQIVND (reference sequence).

The receptor comes from a man aged 55 to 69 who had recovered from COVID-19. The sequenced material came from peripheral blood. The gene calls are TRBV19 and TRBJ2-2; D ambiguous. The CDR3 reads CASSIGAWELFF. CDR3 DNA: TGTGCCAGTAGTATAGGGGCCTGGGAGCTGTTTTTT.